This T cell receptor (beta chain) was recorded in a study of vaccination effects on CD4 cells after COVID-19. Concerning this clone: Its specificity is unknown.

General study findings and limits: Relatively few convalescent patients took part in the study, which had no early post-infection timepoints.

Sequencing was performed with immunoSEQ multiplex PCR; in TCRdb, only in-frame clones are kept and a portion is missing. There are approximately 70,000 clones in the sample; about 80% occur only once, and more than 1% lies in the top ten. The ViraFEST assay expanded antigen-specific CD4+ T cells with viral peptide pools before sequencing. Subsequent to 10 days of culture, CD4+ T cells were isolated. Subjects were given two BNT162b2 or mRNA-1273 vaccine doses. Germline V gene data show CDR1 as MNHNS and CDR2 as SASEGT. This CDR3 has 14 residues. The V and J ends lost 2 bases and 8 bases respectively, with 12 bases between them.

Sequenced here: CD4+ T cells from PBMCs cultured with HCoV-229E spike peptides, sampled after COVID-19 vaccination. This clonotype was sampled from a human donor who received a COVID-19 vaccine. V and J are TRBV6-1 and TRBJ1-4, with D maybe TRBD1 (5 bases). CDR3 amino acids: CASSERGWVEKLFF. The CDR3 nucleotides are TGTGCCAGCAGTGAACGGGGGTGGGTCGAAAAACTGTTTTTT.